This TCR beta chain comes out of a study of T cells in Graves' hyperthyroidism and ophthalmopathy. Broader study findings: In blood, most of the thyroid clonotypes expanded above 0.001 were also present.

Diagnoses were established using clinical symptoms, serum thyroxine and TRAb, thyroid ultrasound and orbital computed tomography. TCR beta CDR3 regions were amplified from RNA. The study used the HTBI primer set for a first-round RT-PCR of the TCR CDR3. TCRdb passed the multiplex PCR reads through MiXCR, listing each CDR3 protein once. The profile shows a few hundred thousand distinct CDR3 sequences, about a fifth of them singletons. The germline V gene encodes CDR1 MNHEY and CDR2 SMNVEV (reference sequence). The V and J ends lost 5 bases and 3 bases, in that order; junction bases with no gene match: 10. The CDR3 length is 16 residues. This clonotype was recorded many times. The antigen remains undetermined.

Sample: blood. The clonotype comes from a man younger than 35 with Graves' hyperthyroidism. This chain joins TRBV27 and TRBJ2-7; 10 nucleotides align to TRBD1. The CDR3, as DNA: TGTGCCAGCAGTCCCTCGACAGGGGGCAAAGGCTACGAGCAGTACTTC. The encoded protein is CASSPSTGGKGYEQYF.